The source of this T cell receptor beta chain is a study of regulatory T cells in long-lasting Graves disease. Time point denoted: newly diagnosed GD, antithyroid drugs for less than 3 months. From PBMCs, RNA was extracted and then used to make the TCR library. All patients originated from an endocrinology department located in Xi'an, China. The V gene lost 3 bases and the J gene lost 2 bases, with 9 bases spanning the gap. CDR1 is DFQATT, CDR2 SNEGSKA, per germline (reference sequence). The CDR3 extends over 13 amino acids. CDR3 regions were amplified by Arm-PCR using iRepertoire HTBI primers to build TCR beta libraries. TCRdb fed the multiplex PCR reads into MiXCR, producing one record per CDR3 protein. This table holds some 220,000 distinct CDR3 sequences, roughly 20% found once. In addition, the sample was reused for a study of T cells in Graves' hyperthyroidism and ophthalmopathy.

The receptor's source is a woman in her thirties with Graves disease. V gene TRBV20-1 combines with J gene TRBJ2-3; no definite D call. The source material was peripheral blood mononuclear cells (PBMCs), sampled at new diagnosis, from a patient treated with antithyroid drugs. In DNA form, the CDR3 reads TGCAGTGCTAGGGCCGGAAACACAGATACGCAGTATTTT. It yields the protein CSARAGNTDTQYF.